Each of the 18 T cell receptor beta chains below was sequenced from the same sample in a study of PD-1 blockade in mismatch repair-deficient tumors. Repertoires were generated with immunoSEQ multiplex PCR, while TCRdb's copy carries only in-frame clones and drops some. The sample lists more than 90,000 clones; about 74% were seen once. The sequences come from peripheral blood, collected approximately 14 months after starting pembrolizumab. These receptors were taken from an adult with mismatch repair-deficient cancer.

CDR3 region: CASSVFASVDEQFF. The CDR3 DNA reads as TGTGCCAGCAGCGTATTTGCAAGTGTGGATGAGCAGTTCTTC. The chain couples TRBV9 to TRBJ2-1, with D unclear. V lost 1 base, J lost 8 bases, and 13 bases lay in between. This CDR3 is built from 14 residues. Germline CDR1 reads SGDLS; CDR2 reads YYNGEE.

The chain links TRBV7-9 to TRBJ2-7, with 8 bases matching TRBD2. V gave up 5 bases and J gave up 6 bases; unmatched junction bases: 9. This CDR3 region has 14 residues. Per the germline V gene, CDR1 is SEHNR and CDR2 is FQNEAQ (reference sequence). CDR3 region: CASSLGAGGFEQYF. The CDR3 nucleotides read TGTGCCAGCAGCCTCGGGGCGGGAGGTTTCGAGCAGTACTTC.

This rearrangement joins TRBV5-1 to TRBJ2-2, with no clear D. The CDR3 has 15 residues. V was pared by 2 bases and J by 1 base, with 9 bases between. The V gene's germline CDR1 is SGHRS and CDR2 YFSETQ. In DNA, the CDR3 is TGCGCCAGCAGCTTTAGGGTTGGGAACACCGGGGAGCTGTTTTTT. Encoded protein: CASSFRVGNTGELFF.

The J gene is TRBJ2-2, the V gene TRBV5-6; D not certain. Germline values: CDR1 SGHDT, CDR2 YYEEEE. The CDR3 is made up of 16 amino acids. V lost 1 base and J lost 5, with 15 bases in between. The CDR3 DNA reads as TGTGCCAGCAGCTTGAGTGTTAGGCGGTCTACCGGGGAGCTGTTTTTT. It yields the protein CASSLSVRRSTGELFF.

The chain couples TRBV7-2 to TRBJ2-7; D is uncertain. Germline lookup yields CDR1 SGHTA and CDR2 FQGNSA. The V end lost 5 bases, the J end lost 2 bases, and 22 bases lay between the germline ends. The CDR3 sequence is 17 residues long. CDR3 in amino acids: CASSLDPLLRTTYEQYF. CDR3 nucleotide sequence: TGTGCCAGCAGCCTAGACCCCTTGCTCCGGACGACCTACGAGCAGTACTTC.

The V call is TRBV6-5, the J call TRBJ2-7; 10 bases fit TRBD2. There are 14 residues in the CDR3. The V and J ends lost 4 bases and 5 bases, in that order; junction bases with no gene match: 5. Germline V CDR1 and CDR2: MNHEY, SVGAGI. CDR3 coding DNA: TGTGCCAGCAGTTTCGGGACTAGCGCAGACGAGCAGTACTTC. It yields the protein CASSFGTSADEQYF.

On this clone: Germline and junction disagree at one end, which may indicate a read error. The chain has TRBV28 and TRBJ1-3; D is unclear. The CDR3 sequence is 14 residues long. Per the germline V gene, CDR1 is MDHEN and CDR2 is SYDVKM. The CDR3 DNA is TGTGCCAGCAGTTTCGACTTCTCTGGTAACACCATATATTTT. This sequence encodes CASSFDFSGNTIYF.

The chain uses TRBV10-3 and TRBJ2-3, with 10 nucleotides matching TRBD1. CDR3 length: 16 amino acids. J was trimmed by 2 bases and V by 4 bases; bases with no gene match: 6. Germline values: CDR1 ENHRY, CDR2 SYGVKD. CDR3 in DNA: TGTGCCATCAGTGTTGGGACAGGGGTGGCCACAGATACGCAGTATTTT. It yields the protein CAISVGTGVATDTQYF.

The chain recombines TRBV11-2 with TRBJ1-1; a possible D gene is TRBD1 (6 bases). The germline V and J ends were trimmed by 1 base and 6 bases, with 15 bases remaining between them. The CDR3 contains 15 residues. Germline CDR1 is SGHAT and CDR2 is FQNNGV. The CDR3 reads CASSLAIGEGAEAFF. The CDR3 nucleotides read TGTGCCAGCAGCTTAGCTATCGGGGAGGGGGCTGAAGCTTTCTTT.

This clone showed up just once. The chain links TRBV7-3 to TRBJ1-2; 7 bases are shared with TRBD1. Per the germline V gene, CDR1 is SGHTA and CDR2 is FQGTGA. The CDR3 extends over 13 amino acids. V shed 1 base and J 6 bases; nucleotides not matched to a gene: 2. In DNA, the CDR3 is TGTGCCAGCAGCTTAAGAGGGGGCCATGGCTACACCTTC. Translating gives CASSLRGGHGYTF.

This clone was recorded a few times. The chain links TRBV29-1 to TRBJ2-1; D is perhaps TRBD2 (7 bases). Trimming removed 6 bases from V and 8 bases from J, with 17 bases in between. CDR1 is SQVTM and CDR2 is ANQGSEA in the germline V gene. This CDR3 has 13 amino acids. The CDR3 DNA reads TGCAGCGTGAATAAGGGGGGGGTCGATGAGCAGTTCTTC. Encoded protein: CSVNKGGVDEQFF.

This chain connects TRBV9 to TRBJ2-2, with 14 nucleotides matching TRBD2. The CDR3 length is 18 residues. The germline gives CDR1 SGDLS, CDR2 YYNGEE. V gave up 4 bases and J gave up 6 bases; unmatched junction bases: 11. CDR3 sequence (DNA): TGTGCCAGCAGCCCGCGGGGACTAGCGGGAGAGGTTTCCGGGGAGCTGTTTTTT. Translating it yields CASSPRGLAGEVSGELFF.

The CDR3 loop is CASSRDMGREQYF. The CDR3 DNA sequence: TGTGCCAGCAGCCGAGATATGGGTCGGGAGCAGTACTTC. V usage is TRBV11-2 and J usage is TRBJ2-7; D call uncertain. The CDR3 contains 13 residues. The germline gives CDR1 SGHAT, CDR2 FQNNGV. Trimming removed 5 bases from V and 7 bases from J, with 15 bases in between.

The J gene is TRBJ1-3, the V gene TRBV7-9, with D hard to call. Germline CDR1 SEHNR, CDR2 FQNEAQ (reference sequence). Trimming took 8 bases from V and 3 from J, leaving 17 bases between them. The CDR3 is 15 residues long. The CDR3: CASCNEVLIGNTIYF. The CDR3 DNA reads as TGTGCCAGCTGCAACGAGGTCCTAATTGGAAACACCATATATTTT.

This clone was seen ten or more times. The chain links TRBV19 to TRBJ2-7; D remains ambiguous. This CDR3 has 14 amino acids. With 3 bases removed from V and 6 bases from J, the gap between germline ends came to 15 bases. Germline V gene sequence: CDR1 LNHDA, CDR2 SQIVND (reference sequence). The CDR3 is CASSITGTKVEQYF. The CDR3 region has the DNA TGTGCCAGTAGTATCACTGGAACAAAGGTCGAGCAGTACTTC.

This chain uses TRBV13 with TRBJ1-1, with D tentatively TRBD1 (6 bases). The CDR3 has 15 residues. Per germline, CDR1 PRHDT and CDR2 FYEKMQ (reference sequence). V was shortened by 6 bases and J by 2 bases, with 16 bases between the two germline ends. CDR3 DNA sequence: TGTGCCAGCAGACAACGTCAGGGGACTAACACTGAAGCTTTCTTT. This encodes CASRQRQGTNTEAFF.

The V and J genes are TRBV27 and TRBJ2-7; 12 bases match TRBD2. J was trimmed by 6 bases and V by 3 bases; bases with no gene match: 9. This CDR3 has 16 amino acids. The germline gives CDR1 MNHEY, CDR2 SMNVEV (reference sequence). In DNA form, the CDR3 reads TGTGCCAGCAGTTTTGGGGCTAGCGGGAGGGCGGGCGAGCAGTACTTC. Protein sequence: CASSFGASGRAGEQYF.

This clone was seen a handful of times. The J gene is TRBJ2-7, the V gene TRBV19; possible D gene TRBD1, 6 bases. Germline CDR1 is LNHDA and CDR2 is SQIVND (reference sequence). With 4 bases removed from V and 2 bases from J, the gap between germline ends came to 15 bases. CDR3 length: 15 residues. The CDR3: CASSTQQGSAYEQYF. The CDR3 DNA reads TGTGCCAGTAGTACCCAACAGGGCTCGGCCTACGAGCAGTACTTC.